Following are 4 T cell receptor beta chains from one sample sequenced in a study of T cell responses to AZD1222 COVID-19 vaccine. Data came from immunoSEQ multiplex PCR; TCRdb stores just in-frame clones and leaves some out. The table includes some 150,000 clones, approximately 90% detected once. Sample: peripheral blood, taken on day 0 of AZD1222 vaccination. All receptors come from an adult in good health.

This chain connects TRBV4-2 to TRBJ2-1, with TRBD2 identical over 9 bases. Unmatched junction bases numbered 7, after V lost 0 bases and J lost 10 bases. The CDR3 totals 15 residues. Germline loops: CDR1 LGHNA, CDR2 YNFKEQ. CDR3 DNA: TGTGCCAGCAGCCAAGAGACCTCGACTAGCGGCGAGCAGTTCTTC. Translated, it gives CASSQETSTSGEQFF.

This CDR3 reads CASSPGPSSGNTIYF. The CDR3 nucleotides read TGTGCCAGTAGTCCGGGACCGAGCTCTGGAAACACCATATATTTT. V usage is TRBV19 and J usage is TRBJ1-3; tentatively, D is TRBD1 (5 bases). Germline V gives CDR1 LNHDA, CDR2 SQIVND (reference sequence). Trimming stripped 5 bases from V and 0 bases from J, with 11 bases between. The length of the CDR3 is 15 residues.

The rearrangement joins TRBV27 to TRBJ1-2, with D perhaps matching TRBD1 (5 bases). Trimming removed 5 bases at V and 7 bases at J, with 17 bases between. The CDR3 is made up of 14 amino acids. Per the germline V gene, CDR1 is MNHEY and CDR2 is SMNVEV (reference sequence). The chain's CDR3 is CASSAPGARGGYTF. The DNA of the CDR3 is TGTGCCAGCAGTGCCCCGGGAGCTAGGGGTGGCTACACCTTC.

The rearrangement links TRBV18 to TRBJ2-7, with 10 bases matching TRBD1. This CDR3 region has 14 residues. After removal of 3 bases from V and 3 bases from J, the junction contained 2 bases not matched to a gene. The V gene's germline CDR1 is KGHSH and CDR2 LQKENI. CDR3 loop: CASSPRDRGYEQYF. CDR3 sequence (DNA): TGTGCCAGCTCACCCCGGGACAGGGGCTACGAGCAGTACTTC.